This T cell receptor beta chain is drawn from a study of shared clonotypes between healthy human individuals. Study-wide context: Contributing individuals were a couple of females and three males aged 18 to 49.

At deep level, the assay was performed. The protocol was immunoSEQ multiplex PCR, while the TCRdb copy is restricted to in-frame clones and leaves out a portion. The sample comprises 1.5 million to 2.5 million clones, about 95% of which are singletons, and approximately 1% rests with the top ten. Terminally differentiated effector memory CD45RA+ cells were left out of the naive CD8 fraction, which was CD45RO-negative and positively selected for CCR7. This clone appeared once. What it recognizes is unknown. Findings of the study overall: Clonotypes shared by all four sorted-subset donors had higher generation probabilities than non-shared clonotypes.

This clonotype originated in a man between 18 and 35 years old in good health. The sequenced material came from naive CD8+ T cells sorted from blood.

The CDR3 nucleotides read TGTGCCAGCAGCGCCGGGACTAGCGGAACAGATACGCAGTATTTT. Its translation is CASSAGTSGTDTQYF. The chain has TRBV7-9 and TRBJ2-3; 11 bases map to TRBD2. The junction had 4 bases not matched to a gene; V was cut back by 5 bases and J by 3 bases. Germline CDR1 reads SEHNR; CDR2 reads FQNEAQ (reference sequence). The CDR3 length is 15 residues.